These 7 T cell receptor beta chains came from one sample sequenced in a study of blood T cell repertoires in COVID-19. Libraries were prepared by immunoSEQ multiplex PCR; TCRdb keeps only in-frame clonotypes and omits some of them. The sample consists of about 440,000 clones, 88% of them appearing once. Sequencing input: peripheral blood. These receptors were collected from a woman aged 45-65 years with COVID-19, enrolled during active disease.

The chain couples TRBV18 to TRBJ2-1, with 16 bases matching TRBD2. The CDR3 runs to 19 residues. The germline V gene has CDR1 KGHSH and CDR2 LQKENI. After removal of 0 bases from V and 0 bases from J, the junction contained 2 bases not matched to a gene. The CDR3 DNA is TGTGCCAGCTCACCACCGGGGACTAGCGGGGGGGCCTCCTACAATGAGCAGTTCTTC. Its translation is CASSPPGTSGGASYNEQFF.

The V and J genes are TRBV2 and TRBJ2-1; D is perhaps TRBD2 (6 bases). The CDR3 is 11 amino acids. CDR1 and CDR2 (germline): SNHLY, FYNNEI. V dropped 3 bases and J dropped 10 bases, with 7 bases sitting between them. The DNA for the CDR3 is TGTGCCAGCAGTGAGGACTACGAGCAGTTCTTC. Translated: CASSEDYEQFF.

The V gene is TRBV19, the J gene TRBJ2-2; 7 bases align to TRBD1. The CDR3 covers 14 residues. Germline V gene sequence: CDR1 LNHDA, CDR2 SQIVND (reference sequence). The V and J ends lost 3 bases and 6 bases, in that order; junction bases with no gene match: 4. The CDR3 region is CASSMTGWAGELFF. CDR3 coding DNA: TGTGCCAGTAGTATGACAGGGTGGGCCGGGGAGCTGTTTTTT.

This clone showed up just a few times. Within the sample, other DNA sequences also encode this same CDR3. CDR3 residues: CASSFSGNYGYTF. DNA for the CDR3: TGTGCCAGCAGTTTTTCAGGGAACTATGGCTACACCTTC. J is TRBJ1-2 and V is TRBV28, with D tentatively TRBD1 (5 bases). Germline V gene sequence: CDR1 MDHEN, CDR2 SYDVKM. CDR3 length: 13 amino acids. V was clipped by 3 bases and J by 2 bases, with 7 bases between them.

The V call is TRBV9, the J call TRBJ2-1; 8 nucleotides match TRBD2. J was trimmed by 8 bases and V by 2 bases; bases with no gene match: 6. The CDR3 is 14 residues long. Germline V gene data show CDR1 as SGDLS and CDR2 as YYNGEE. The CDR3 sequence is CASSVSGGRYEQFF. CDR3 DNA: TGTGCCAGCAGCGTGAGCGGGGGACGTTATGAGCAGTTCTTC.

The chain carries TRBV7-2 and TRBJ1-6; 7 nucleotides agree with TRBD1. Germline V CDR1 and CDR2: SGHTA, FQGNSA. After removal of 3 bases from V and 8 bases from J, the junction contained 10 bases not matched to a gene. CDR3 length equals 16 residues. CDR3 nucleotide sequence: TGTGCCAGCAGCTTGGTTCGAGGGGGCAGAGATTCACCCCTCCACTTT. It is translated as CASSLVRGGRDSPLHF.

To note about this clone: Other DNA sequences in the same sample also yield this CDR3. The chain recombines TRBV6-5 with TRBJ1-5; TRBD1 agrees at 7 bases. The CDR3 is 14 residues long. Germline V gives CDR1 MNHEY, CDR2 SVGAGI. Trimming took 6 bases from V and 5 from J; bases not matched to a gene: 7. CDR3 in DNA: TGTGCCAGCAGCAGGACAGGCAGGGATCAGCCCCAGCATTTT. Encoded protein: CASSRTGRDQPQHF.